A single sample is the source of the 21 T cell receptor beta chains below, sequenced in a study of PD-1 blockade in classical Hodgkin lymphoma. Libraries were prepared by immunoSEQ multiplex PCR; TCRdb keeps only in-frame clonotypes and omits some of them. This table has some 32,000 clones, roughly four fifths appearing once. Every patient had relapsed following autologous stem cell transplantation, and cohorts differed in brentuximab vedotin exposure. The sample was peripheral blood mononuclear cells (PBMCs), taken at baseline. The source is a human donor with classical Hodgkin lymphoma.

The V gene is TRBV5-6, the J gene TRBJ2-1; the D gene is possibly TRBD1 (6 bases). The germline V gene encodes CDR1 SGHDT and CDR2 YYEEEE. V dropped 4 bases and J dropped 2 bases, with 10 bases sitting between them. The CDR3 is made up of 14 amino acids. The CDR3: CASSVGQPYNEQFF. The CDR3 bases are TGTGCCAGCAGCGTCGGACAGCCCTACAATGAGCAGTTCTTC.

CDR3 sequence (DNA): TGTGCCAGCAGCTCTGGACTAGCGGGGGCCGTCGGAAACACCATATATTTT. Residues: CASSSGLAGAVGNTIYF. The chain recombines TRBV7-2 with TRBJ1-3, with D perhaps TRBD1 (6 bases). The CDR3 has 17 amino acids. With 4 bases removed from V and 4 bases from J, the gap between germline ends came to 20 bases. Germline CDR1 SGHTA, CDR2 FQGNSA.

The genes are TRBV6-1 and TRBJ1-1, with 11 positions matching TRBD1. J was trimmed by 2 bases and V by 5 bases; bases with no gene match: 4. The CDR3 is made up of 15 amino acids. Germline loops: CDR1 MNHNS, CDR2 SASEGT. DNA of the CDR3: TGTGCCAGCAGTCCAGGGACAGGGGGAAACACTGAAGCTTTCTTT. Translating gives CASSPGTGGNTEAFF.

This sequence joins TRBV5-4 and TRBJ2-7; no definite D call. CDR3 length equals 11 residues. Trimming removed 0 bases from V and 6 bases from J, with 4 bases in between. Germline CDR1 and CDR2: SGHNT and YYREEE (reference sequence). The CDR3 loop reads CASSLVSEQYF. CDR3 nucleotides: TGTGCCAGCAGCTTGGTTAGCGAGCAGTACTTC.

The gene calls are TRBV10-3 and TRBJ2-7, with a weak D call TRBD1 (6 bases). Germline loops: CDR1 ENHRY, CDR2 SYGVKD. V was trimmed by 6 bases and J by 2 bases, leaving 14 bases between them. The CDR3 spans 14 residues. Here the CDR3 reads CAIRYGQSTYEQYF. Here the CDR3 DNA reads TGTGCCATCAGGTACGGACAGTCGACCTACGAGCAGTACTTC.

The rearrangement uses TRBV9 and TRBJ1-1, with D possibly TRBD1 on 5 matching bases. The CDR3 has 14 residues. Trimming removed 0 bases from V and 4 bases from J, with 10 bases in between. Germline V lookup: CDR1 SGDLS, CDR2 YYNGEE. CDR3 amino acids: CASSVGGRGTEAFF. Written as DNA, the CDR3 is TGTGCCAGCAGCGTAGGGGGACGGGGCACTGAAGCTTTCTTT.

This chain connects TRBV7-3 to TRBJ2-5; no clear D. This CDR3 spans 13 amino acids. The germline V gene encodes CDR1 SGHTA and CDR2 FQGTGA. The V end was cut by 3 bases, the J end by 5 bases, with 10 bases between. For the CDR3, the DNA is TGTGCCAGCAGCTTCACGAACGGGGAGACCCAGTACTTC. It translates to CASSFTNGETQYF.

The chain joins TRBV5-1 to TRBJ2-1; 8 bases align to TRBD1. CDR3 length: 14 amino acids. Trimming took 3 bases from V and 3 from J; bases not matched to a gene: 2. Germline V CDR1 and CDR2: SGHRS, YFSETQ. CDR3 coding DNA: TGCGCCAGCAGCTCCGGACAGGGCTACAATGAGCAGTTCTTC. Translated: CASSSGQGYNEQFF.

The sample holds one count of this clone. The J gene is TRBJ1-1, the V gene TRBV6-5; 9 bases align to TRBD1. Germline CDR1 is MNHEY and CDR2 is SVGAGI. There are 15 residues in the CDR3. V gave up 6 bases and J gave up 4 bases; unmatched junction bases: 9. CDR3 protein: CASSRGQGWPTEAFF. CDR3 DNA sequence: TGTGCCAGCAGCCGGGGACAGGGTTGGCCCACTGAAGCTTTCTTT.

The V and J genes are TRBV6-5 and TRBJ2-5, with 8 bases identical to TRBD1. This CDR3 is 13 amino acids long. Germline V CDR1 and CDR2: MNHEY, SVGAGI. The trim removed 6 bases at V and 3 bases at J, leaving 3 bases unmatched. The CDR3 DNA reads TGTGCCAGCAGGACAGGGGCGGAAGAGACCCAGTACTTC. Amino acid sequence: CASRTGAEETQYF.

The chain joins TRBV4-2 to TRBJ1-2; D may be TRBD1 (6 bases). The germline V gene has CDR1 LGHNA and CDR2 YNFKEQ. The CDR3 covers 15 residues. With 1 base removed from V and 2 bases from J, the gap between germline ends came to 11 bases. For the CDR3, the DNA is TGTGCCAGCAGCCAAGCGGGGGGCGAGAACTATGGCTACACCTTC. This gives the protein CASSQAGGENYGYTF.

The rearrangement joins TRBV27 to TRBJ1-1; 7 nucleotides match TRBD1. The CDR3 extends over 13 amino acids. With V trimmed by 4 bases and J by 3 bases, 2 bases remained unmatched. Germline CDR1 MNHEY, CDR2 SMNVEV (reference sequence). CDR3 DNA: TGTGCCAGCAGTTCGCAGGGGGACACTGAAGCTTTCTTT. Protein product: CASSSQGDTEAFF.

The V gene is TRBV5-6, the J gene TRBJ1-5; 10 positions match TRBD1. This CDR3 has 16 amino acids. CDR1 SGHDT and CDR2 YYEEEE come from the germline V gene. V dropped 3 bases and J dropped 6; count of bases not matched to a gene: 9. CDR3 in DNA: TGTGCCAGCAGCTCTAAGACAGGGGGCGCGGGTCAGCCCCAGCATTTT. Its protein product is CASSSKTGGAGQPQHF.

The V and J genes are TRBV10-3 and TRBJ1-2; 7 nucleotides line up with TRBD1. The CDR3 runs to 14 residues. Losses at the gene ends were 5 bases for V and 2 bases for J; bases not matched to a gene: 5. The germline gives CDR1 ENHRY, CDR2 SYGVKD. CDR3 nucleotide sequence: TGTGCCATCAGTCAAGACAGGGAGAACTATGGCTACACCTTC. The encoded protein is CAISQDRENYGYTF.

This clone was counted only a few times. This chain links TRBV5-1 with TRBJ1-1; 8 bases are shared with TRBD1. Germline-derived CDR1 and CDR2 are SGHRS and YFSETQ. V lost 4 bases, J lost 1 base, and 0 bases stayed unmatched. This CDR3 is built from 13 residues. CDR3 DNA sequence: TGCGCCAGCAGCGGACAGGGGAACACTGAAGCTTTCTTT. It yields the protein CASSGQGNTEAFF.

The CDR3 sequence: CASSLSGYGYTF. CDR3 sequence (DNA): TGTGCCAGCAGTTTATCGGGGTATGGCTACACCTTC. The gene calls are TRBV28 and TRBJ1-2; D is unclear. V lost 1 base and J lost 5, with 5 bases in between. This CDR3 has 12 residues. CDR1 is MDHEN, CDR2 SYDVKM, per germline.

The sample holds one count of this clone. The rearrangement links TRBV19 to TRBJ2-3; 11 bases line up with TRBD2. There are 18 residues in the CDR3. Germline lookup yields CDR1 LNHDA and CDR2 SQIVND (reference sequence). V gave up 3 bases and J gave up 4 bases; unmatched junction bases: 12. The DNA of the CDR3 is TGTGCCAGTAGTATCGATAGCGGGGGGGCTCTGGGCGCAGATACGCAGTATTTT. It codes for CASSIDSGGALGADTQYF.

The chain recombines TRBV2 with TRBJ1-2, with TRBD1 matching over 7 bases. Losses at the gene ends were 6 bases for V and 0 bases for J; bases not matched to a gene: 4. Germline V CDR1 and CDR2: SNHLY, FYNNEI. CDR3 length: 14 residues. The CDR3 loop is CASRLDRSNYGYTF. The CDR3 bases are TGTGCCAGCAGGTTGGACAGGTCTAACTATGGCTACACCTTC.

The chain recombines TRBV4-2 with TRBJ1-2; no clear D. The CDR3 contains 13 residues. Germline-derived CDR1 and CDR2 are LGHNA and YNFKEQ. V was clipped by 0 bases and J by 10 bases, with 12 bases between them. The CDR3 DNA is TGTGCCAGCAGCCAAGATCAACGGCGCTTCTACACCTTC. Translation: CASSQDQRRFYTF.

This chain joins TRBV28 and TRBJ1-5; D gene ambiguous. The germline V gene encodes CDR1 MDHEN and CDR2 SYDVKM. The CDR3 has 12 amino acids. V lost 4 bases, J lost 9 bases, and 10 bases lay in between. This chain's CDR3 is CASSYLLGPQHF. As DNA, the CDR3 is TGTGCCAGCAGTTACTTGTTAGGGCCCCAGCATTTT.

The CDR3 reads CASSGAGEQFF. Here the CDR3 DNA reads TGTGCCAGCAGTGGCGCGGGTGAGCAGTTCTTC. The chain links TRBV6-5 to TRBJ2-1, with D possibly being TRBD2 (5 bases). Per germline, CDR1 MNHEY and CDR2 SVGAGI. V was cut by 5 bases and J by 9 bases, with 8 bases left in between. The CDR3 totals 11 residues.